This TCR beta chain was documented in a study of cytomegalovirus exposure and HLA in healthy donors. Germline CDR1 and CDR2: SEHNR and FQNEAQ (reference sequence). The CDR3 has 16 amino acids. The PCR contained 60 Vbeta and 13 Jbeta primers. Assay: immunoSEQ multiplex PCR; the TCRdb copy retains only in-frame clones and omits some. The sample has 100,000 to 150,000 clones; roughly 83% are singletons. V usage is TRBV7-9 and J usage is TRBJ2-5; D might be TRBD1 (6 bases). The DNA end lines up better with TRBJ2-7; the J call may be wrong. Sequenced: PBMCs. The source is a man younger than 30 in good health and CMV-seropositive. The CDR3 sequence: CASSPPQQGQYYEQYF. The CDR3 DNA reads as TGTGCCAGCAGCCCCCCCCAACAGGGACAATATTACGAGCAGTACTTC.